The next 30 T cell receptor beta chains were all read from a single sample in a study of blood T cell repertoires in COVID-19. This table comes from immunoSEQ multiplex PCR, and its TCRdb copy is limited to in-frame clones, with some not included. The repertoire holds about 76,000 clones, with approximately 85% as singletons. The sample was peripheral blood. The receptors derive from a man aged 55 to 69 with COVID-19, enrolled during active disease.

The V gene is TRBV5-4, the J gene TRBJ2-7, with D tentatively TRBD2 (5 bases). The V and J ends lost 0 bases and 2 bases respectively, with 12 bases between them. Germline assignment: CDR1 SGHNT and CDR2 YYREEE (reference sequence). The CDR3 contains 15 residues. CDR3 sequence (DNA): TGTGCCAGCAGCTTGGACACCGGGGTGACCTACGAGCAGTACTTC. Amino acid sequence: CASSLDTGVTYEQYF.

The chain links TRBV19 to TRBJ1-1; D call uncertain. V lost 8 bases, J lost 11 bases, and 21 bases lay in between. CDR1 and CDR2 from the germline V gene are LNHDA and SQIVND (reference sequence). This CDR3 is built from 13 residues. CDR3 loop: CASAPLSATVAFF. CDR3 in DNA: TGTGCCAGTGCTCCCTTATCTGCCACGGTTGCTTTCTTT.

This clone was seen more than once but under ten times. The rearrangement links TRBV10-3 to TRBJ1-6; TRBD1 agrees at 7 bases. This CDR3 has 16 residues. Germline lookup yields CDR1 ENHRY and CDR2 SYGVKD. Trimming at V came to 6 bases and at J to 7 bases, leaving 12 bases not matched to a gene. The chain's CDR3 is CAIREQQGLSNSPLHF. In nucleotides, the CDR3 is TGTGCCATCAGGGAGCAACAGGGGTTATCCAATTCACCCCTCCACTTT.

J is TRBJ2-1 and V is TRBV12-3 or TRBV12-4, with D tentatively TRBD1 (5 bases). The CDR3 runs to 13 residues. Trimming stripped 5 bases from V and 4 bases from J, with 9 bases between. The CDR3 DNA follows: TGTGCCAGCAGTATCAACAGGTACAATGAGCAGTTCTTC. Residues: CASSINRYNEQFF.

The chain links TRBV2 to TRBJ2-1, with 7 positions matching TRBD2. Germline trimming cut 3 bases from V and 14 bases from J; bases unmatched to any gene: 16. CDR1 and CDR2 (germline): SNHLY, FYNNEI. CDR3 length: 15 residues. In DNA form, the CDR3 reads TGTGCCAGCAGTGAGCAGGCGGGGGAGTCCCCAAGGGAGTTCTTC. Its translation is CASSEQAGESPREFF.

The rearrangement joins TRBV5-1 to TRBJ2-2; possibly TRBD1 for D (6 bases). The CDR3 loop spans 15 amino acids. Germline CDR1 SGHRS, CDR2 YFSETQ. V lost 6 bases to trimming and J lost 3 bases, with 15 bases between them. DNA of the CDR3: TGCGCCAGCAAATACGTAGCAGGGGACACCGGGGAGCTGTTTTTT. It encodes CASKYVAGDTGELFF.

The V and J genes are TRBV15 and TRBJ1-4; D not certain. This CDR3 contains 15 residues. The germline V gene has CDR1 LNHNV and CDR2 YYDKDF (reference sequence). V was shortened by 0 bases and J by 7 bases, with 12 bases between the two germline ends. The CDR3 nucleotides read TGTGCCACCAGCAGAGATCGTCAGGTCGGTGAAAAACTGTTTTTT. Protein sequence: CATSRDRQVGEKLFF.

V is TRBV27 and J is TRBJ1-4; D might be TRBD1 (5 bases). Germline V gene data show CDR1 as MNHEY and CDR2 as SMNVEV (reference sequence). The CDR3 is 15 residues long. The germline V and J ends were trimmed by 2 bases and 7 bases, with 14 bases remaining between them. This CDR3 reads CASSLMWGAGEKLFF. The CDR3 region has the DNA TGTGCCAGCAGTTTAATGTGGGGCGCAGGTGAAAAACTGTTTTTT.

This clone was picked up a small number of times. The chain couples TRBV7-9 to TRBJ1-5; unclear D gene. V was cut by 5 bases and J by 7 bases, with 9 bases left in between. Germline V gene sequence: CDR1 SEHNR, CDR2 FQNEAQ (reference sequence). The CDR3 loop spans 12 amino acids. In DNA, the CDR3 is TGTGCCAGCAGCCAATTGGGCCAGCCCCAGCATTTT. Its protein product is CASSQLGQPQHF.

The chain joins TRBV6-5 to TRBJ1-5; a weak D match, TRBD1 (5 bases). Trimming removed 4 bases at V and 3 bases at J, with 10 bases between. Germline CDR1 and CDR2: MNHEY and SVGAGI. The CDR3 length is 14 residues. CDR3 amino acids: CASSSRQNNQPQHF. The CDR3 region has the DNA TGTGCCAGCAGTTCCCGACAGAACAATCAGCCCCAGCATTTT.

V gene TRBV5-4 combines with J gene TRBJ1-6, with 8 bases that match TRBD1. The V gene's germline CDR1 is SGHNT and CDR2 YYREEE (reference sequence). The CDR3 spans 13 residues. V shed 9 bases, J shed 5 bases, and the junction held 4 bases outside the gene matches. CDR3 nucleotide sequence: TGTGCCACCCGGACAGGGAATAATTCACCCCTCCACTTT. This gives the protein CATRTGNNSPLHF.

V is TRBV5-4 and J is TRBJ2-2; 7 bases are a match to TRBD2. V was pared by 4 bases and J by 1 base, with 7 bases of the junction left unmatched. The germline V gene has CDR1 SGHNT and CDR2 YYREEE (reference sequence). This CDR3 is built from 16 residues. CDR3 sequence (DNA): TGTGCCAGCAGCCCCGCGAGCGGGGTGAACACCGGGGAGCTGTTTTTT. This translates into CASSPASGVNTGELFF.

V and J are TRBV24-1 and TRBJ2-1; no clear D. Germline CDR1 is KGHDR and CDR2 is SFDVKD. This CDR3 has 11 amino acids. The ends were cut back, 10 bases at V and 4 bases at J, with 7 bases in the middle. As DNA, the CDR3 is TGTGCCACTGAGAGATACAATGAGCAGTTCTTC. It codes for CATERYNEQFF.

The CDR3, as DNA: TGTGCCAGTTCATTACAGGGCTACAATCAGCCCCAGCATTTT. Translated: CASSLQGYNQPQHF. The chain employs TRBV5-4 and TRBJ1-5; D possibly corresponds to TRBD1 (6 bases). The V and J ends lost 8 bases and 3 bases respectively, with 15 bases between them. Germline values: CDR1 SGHNT, CDR2 YYREEE (reference sequence). CDR3 size: 14 residues.

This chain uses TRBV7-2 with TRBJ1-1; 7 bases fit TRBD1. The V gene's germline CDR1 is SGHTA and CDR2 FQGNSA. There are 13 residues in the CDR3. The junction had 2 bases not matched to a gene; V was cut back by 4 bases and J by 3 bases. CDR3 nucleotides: TGTGCCAGCAGCTCACAGGGGTACACTGAAGCTTTCTTT. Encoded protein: CASSSQGYTEAFF.

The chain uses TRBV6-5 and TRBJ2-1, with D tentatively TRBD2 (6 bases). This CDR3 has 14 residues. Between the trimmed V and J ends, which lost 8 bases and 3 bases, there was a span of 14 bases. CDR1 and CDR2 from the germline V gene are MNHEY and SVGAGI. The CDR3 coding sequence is TGTGCCAGCTCGGGGGACGGAGACTACAATGAGCAGTTCTTC. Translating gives CASSGDGDYNEQFF.

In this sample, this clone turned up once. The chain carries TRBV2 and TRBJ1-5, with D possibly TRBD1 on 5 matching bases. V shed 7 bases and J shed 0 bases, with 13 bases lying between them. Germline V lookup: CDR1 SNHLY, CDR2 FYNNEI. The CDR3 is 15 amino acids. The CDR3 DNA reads TGTGCCAGCACCAAGGACATCGATAGCAATCAGCCCCAGCATTTT. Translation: CASTKDIDSNQPQHF.

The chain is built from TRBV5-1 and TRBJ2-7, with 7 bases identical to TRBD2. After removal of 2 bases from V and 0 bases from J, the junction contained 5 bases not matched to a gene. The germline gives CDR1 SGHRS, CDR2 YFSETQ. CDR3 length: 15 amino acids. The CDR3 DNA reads TGCGCCAGCAGCTTACCTAGCGGACTCTCCTACGAGCAGTACTTC. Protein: CASSLPSGLSYEQYF.

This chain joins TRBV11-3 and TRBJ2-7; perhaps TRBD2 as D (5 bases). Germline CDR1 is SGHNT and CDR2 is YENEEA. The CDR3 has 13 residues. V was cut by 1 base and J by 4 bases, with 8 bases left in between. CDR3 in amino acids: CASSLGGEYEQYF. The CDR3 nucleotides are TGTGCCAGCAGCTTAGGTGGGGAGTACGAGCAGTACTTC.

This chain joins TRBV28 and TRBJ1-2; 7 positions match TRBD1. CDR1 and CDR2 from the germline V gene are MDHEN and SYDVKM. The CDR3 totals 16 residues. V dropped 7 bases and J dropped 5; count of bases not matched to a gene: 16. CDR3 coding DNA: TGTGCCAGCACAGCCGGACTGAGGGGGCGCCAATATGGCTACACCTTC. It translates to CASTAGLRGRQYGYTF.

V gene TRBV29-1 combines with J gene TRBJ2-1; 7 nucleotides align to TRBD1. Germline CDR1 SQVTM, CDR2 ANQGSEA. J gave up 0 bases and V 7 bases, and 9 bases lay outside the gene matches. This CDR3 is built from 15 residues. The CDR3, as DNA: TGCAGCGCCCGACAGGGATCTAGCTCCTACAATGAGCAGTTCTTC. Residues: CSARQGSSSYNEQFF.

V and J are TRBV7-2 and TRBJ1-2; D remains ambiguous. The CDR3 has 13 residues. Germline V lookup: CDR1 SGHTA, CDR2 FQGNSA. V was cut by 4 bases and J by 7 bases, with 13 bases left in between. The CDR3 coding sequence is TGTGCCAGCAGCTCTCGGAGGGAAGTTGGCTACACCTTC. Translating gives CASSSRREVGYTF.

The CDR3 here is CASSRTGEEKLFF. In nucleotides, the CDR3 is TGTGCCAGCAGCCGGACAGGGGAAGAAAAACTGTTTTTT. V gene TRBV5-5 combines with J gene TRBJ1-4; 9 bases agree with TRBD1. The CDR3 is 13 residues long. After removal of 4 bases from V and 8 bases from J, the junction contained 3 bases not matched to a gene. From germline, CDR1 is SGHKS and CDR2 YYEKEE (reference sequence).

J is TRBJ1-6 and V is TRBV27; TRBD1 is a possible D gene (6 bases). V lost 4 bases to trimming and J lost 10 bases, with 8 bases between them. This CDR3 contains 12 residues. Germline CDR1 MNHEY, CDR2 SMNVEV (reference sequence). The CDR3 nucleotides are TGTGCCAGCAGTTACAGGGAATCACCCCTCCACTTT. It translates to CASSYRESPLHF.

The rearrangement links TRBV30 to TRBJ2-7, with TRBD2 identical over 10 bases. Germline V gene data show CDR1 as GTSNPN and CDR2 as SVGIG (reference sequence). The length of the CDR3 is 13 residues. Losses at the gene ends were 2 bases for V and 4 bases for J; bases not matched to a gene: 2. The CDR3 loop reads CAWSTSGKYEQYF. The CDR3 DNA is TGTGCCTGGAGTACTAGCGGGAAGTACGAGCAGTACTTC.

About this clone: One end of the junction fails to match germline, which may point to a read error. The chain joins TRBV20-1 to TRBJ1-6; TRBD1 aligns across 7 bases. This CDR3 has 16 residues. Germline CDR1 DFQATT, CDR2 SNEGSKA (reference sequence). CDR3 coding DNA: TGCAGTGCTAGTGGACAGGCCAAGGGGTATAGTTCACCCCTCCACTTT. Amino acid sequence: CSASGQAKGYSSPLHF.

The CDR3 region has the DNA TGTGCCAGCACCCGGGAGGGACGCGGTTACTATGGCTACACCTTC. Translation gives CASTREGRGYYGYTF. The chain combines TRBV19 with TRBJ1-2, with TRBD1 as a possible D gene (5 bases). The CDR3 consists of 15 residues. Trimming removed 9 bases at V and 3 bases at J, with 20 bases between. Germline V CDR1 and CDR2: LNHDA, SQIVND (reference sequence).

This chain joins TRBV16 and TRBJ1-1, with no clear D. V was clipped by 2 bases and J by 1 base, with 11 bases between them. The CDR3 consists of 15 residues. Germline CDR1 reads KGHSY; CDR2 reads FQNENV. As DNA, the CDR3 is TGTGCCAGCAGCCAACTTGCGACACCGAACACTGAAGCTTTCTTT. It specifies CASSQLATPNTEAFF.

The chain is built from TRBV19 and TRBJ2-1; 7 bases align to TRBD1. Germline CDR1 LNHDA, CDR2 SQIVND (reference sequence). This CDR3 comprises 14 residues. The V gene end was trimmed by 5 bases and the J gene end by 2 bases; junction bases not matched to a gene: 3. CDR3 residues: CASSVQGAYNEQFF. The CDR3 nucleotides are TGTGCCAGTAGTGTCCAGGGGGCCTACAATGAGCAGTTCTTC.

CDR3 protein: CASMETGVNSPLHF. For the CDR3, the DNA is TGTGCCAGTATGGAGACAGGGGTTAATTCACCCCTCCACTTT. This chain uses TRBV19 with TRBJ1-6; 8 nucleotides align to TRBD1. CDR1 and CDR2 (germline): LNHDA, SQIVND (reference sequence). The CDR3 has 14 residues. V lost 7 bases and J lost 6; bases outside the gene matches: 5.